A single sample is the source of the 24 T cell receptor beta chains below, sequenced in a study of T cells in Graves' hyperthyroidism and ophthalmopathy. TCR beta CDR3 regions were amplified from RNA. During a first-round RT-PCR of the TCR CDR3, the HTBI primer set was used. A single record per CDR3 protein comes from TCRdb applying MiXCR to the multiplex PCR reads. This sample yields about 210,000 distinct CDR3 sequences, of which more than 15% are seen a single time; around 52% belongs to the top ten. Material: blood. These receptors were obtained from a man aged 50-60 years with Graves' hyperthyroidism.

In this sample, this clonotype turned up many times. CDR3 nucleotides: TGTGCCAGCAGCTTCGCACCCACAATAGGCAATACGCAGTATTTT. This codes for CASSFAPTIGNTQYF. The gene calls are TRBV11-2 and TRBJ2-3; unclear D gene. The CDR3 loop spans 15 amino acids. CDR1 is SGHAT and CDR2 is FQNNGV in the germline V gene. Trimming shortened V by 3 bases and J by 7 bases, and 17 bases separated the two germline ends.

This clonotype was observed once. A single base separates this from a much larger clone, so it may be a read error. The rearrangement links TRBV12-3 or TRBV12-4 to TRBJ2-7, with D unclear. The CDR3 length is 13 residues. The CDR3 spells CASSPPASYEQHF. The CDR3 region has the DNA TGTGCCAGCAGTCCCCCTGCCTCCTACGAGCAGCACTTC.

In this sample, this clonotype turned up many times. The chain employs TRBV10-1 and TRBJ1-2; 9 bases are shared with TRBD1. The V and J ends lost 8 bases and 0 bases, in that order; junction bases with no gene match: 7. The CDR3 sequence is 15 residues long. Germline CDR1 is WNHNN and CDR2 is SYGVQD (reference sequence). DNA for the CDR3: TGCGCCAGCCCCCGGGACAGGGATGCTAACTATGGCTACACCTTC. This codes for CASPRDRDANYGYTF.

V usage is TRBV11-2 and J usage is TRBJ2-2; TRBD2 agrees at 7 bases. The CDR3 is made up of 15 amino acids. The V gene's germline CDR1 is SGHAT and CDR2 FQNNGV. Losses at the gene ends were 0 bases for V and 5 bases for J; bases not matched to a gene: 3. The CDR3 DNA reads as TGTGCCAGCAGCTTAGACGGGGGGACGACCGGGGAGCTGTTTTTT. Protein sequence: CASSLDGGTTGELFF. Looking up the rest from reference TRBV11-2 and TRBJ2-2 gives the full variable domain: EAGVAQSPRYKIIEKRQSVAFWCNPISGHATLYWYQQILGQGPKLLIQFQNNGVVDDSQLPKDRFSAERLKGVDSTLKIQPAKLEDSAVYLCASSLDGGTTGELFFGEGSRLTVL.

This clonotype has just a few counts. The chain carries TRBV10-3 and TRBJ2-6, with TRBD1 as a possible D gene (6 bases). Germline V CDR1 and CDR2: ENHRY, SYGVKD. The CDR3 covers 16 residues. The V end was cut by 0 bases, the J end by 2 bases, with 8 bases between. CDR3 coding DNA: TGTGCCATCAGTGAGTCCGGGACAACTGGGGCCAACGTCCTGACTTTC. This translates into CAISESGTTGANVLTF.

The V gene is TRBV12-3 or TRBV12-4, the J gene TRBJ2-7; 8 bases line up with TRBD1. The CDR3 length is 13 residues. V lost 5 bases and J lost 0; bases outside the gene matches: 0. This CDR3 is CASSGTGSYEQYF. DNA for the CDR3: TGTGCCAGCAGTGGGACAGGCTCCTACGAGCAGTACTTC.

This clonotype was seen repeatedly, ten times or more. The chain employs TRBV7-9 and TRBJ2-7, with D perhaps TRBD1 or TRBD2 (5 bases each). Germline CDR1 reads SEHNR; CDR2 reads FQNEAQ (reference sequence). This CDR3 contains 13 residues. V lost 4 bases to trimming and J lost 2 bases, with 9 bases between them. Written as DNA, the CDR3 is TGTGCCAGCAGCTCGGGACGGGCCTACGAGCAGTACTTC. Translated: CASSSGRAYEQYF. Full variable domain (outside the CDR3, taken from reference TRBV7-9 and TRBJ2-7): DTGVSQNPRHKITKRGQNVTFRCDPISEHNRLYWYRQTLGQGPEFLTYFQNEAQLEKSRLLSDRFSAERPKGSFSTLEIQRTEQGDSAMYLCASSSGRAYEQYFGPGTRLTVT.

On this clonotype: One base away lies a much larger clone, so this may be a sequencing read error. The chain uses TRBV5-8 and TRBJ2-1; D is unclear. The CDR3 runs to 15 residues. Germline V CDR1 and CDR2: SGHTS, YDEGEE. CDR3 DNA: TGTGCCAGCAGCTCCGAAAAAGGCCCCTACAATGAGCAGCTCTTC. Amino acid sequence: CASSSEKGPYNEQLF. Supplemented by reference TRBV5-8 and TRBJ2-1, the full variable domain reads EAGVTQSPTHLIKTRGQQATLRCSPISGHTSVYWYQQALGLGLQFLLWYDEGEERNRGNFPPRFSGRQFPNYSSELNVNALELEDSALYLCASSSEKGPYNEQLFGPGTRLTVL.

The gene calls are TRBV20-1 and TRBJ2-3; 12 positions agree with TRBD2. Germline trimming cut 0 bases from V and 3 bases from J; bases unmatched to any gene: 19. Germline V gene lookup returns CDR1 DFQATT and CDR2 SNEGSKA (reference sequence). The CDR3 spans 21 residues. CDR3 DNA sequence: TGCAGTGCTAGAGATCCCCTCCTGGCTAGCGGGAGGGCCCGAGATACAGATACGCAGTATTTT. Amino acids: CSARDPLLASGRARDTDTQYF.

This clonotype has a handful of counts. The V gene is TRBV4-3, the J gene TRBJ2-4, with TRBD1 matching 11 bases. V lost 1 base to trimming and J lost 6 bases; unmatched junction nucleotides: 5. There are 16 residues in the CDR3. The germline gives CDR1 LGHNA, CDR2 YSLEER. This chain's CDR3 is CASSQGPGTGGNIQYF. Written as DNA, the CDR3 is TGCGCCAGCAGCCAAGGACCGGGGACAGGGGGAAACATTCAGTACTTC.

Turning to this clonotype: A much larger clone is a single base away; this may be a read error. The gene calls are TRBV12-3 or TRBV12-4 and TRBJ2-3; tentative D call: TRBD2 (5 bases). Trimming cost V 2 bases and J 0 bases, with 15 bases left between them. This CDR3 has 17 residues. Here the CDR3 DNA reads TGTGCCAGCAGTTTACGATTCGCGGGCCCTAGCACAGATACGCAGTATTTT. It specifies CASSLRFAGPSTDTQYF.

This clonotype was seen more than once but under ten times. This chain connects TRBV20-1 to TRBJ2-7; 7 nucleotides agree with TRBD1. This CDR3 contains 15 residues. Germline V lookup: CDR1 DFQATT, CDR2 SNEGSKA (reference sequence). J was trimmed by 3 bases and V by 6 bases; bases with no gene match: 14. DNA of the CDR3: TGCAGTGCCAGAATTTGGCAGGGGGTGGTCTACGAGCAGTACTTC. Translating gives CSARIWQGVVYEQYF.

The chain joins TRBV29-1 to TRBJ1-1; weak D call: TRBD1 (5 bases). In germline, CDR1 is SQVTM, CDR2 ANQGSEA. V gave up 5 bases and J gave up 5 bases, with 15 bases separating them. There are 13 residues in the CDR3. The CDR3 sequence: CSVLGRWGTEAFF. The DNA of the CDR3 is TGCAGCGTTCTAGGACGGTGGGGGACTGAAGCTTTCTTT.

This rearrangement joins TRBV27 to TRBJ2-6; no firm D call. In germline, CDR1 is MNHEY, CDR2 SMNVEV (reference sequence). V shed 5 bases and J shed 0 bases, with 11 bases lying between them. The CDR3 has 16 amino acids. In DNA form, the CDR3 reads TGTGCCAGCAGTACCACCGAAGCCTCTGGGGCCAACGTCCTGACTTTC. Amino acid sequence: CASSTTEASGANVLTF.

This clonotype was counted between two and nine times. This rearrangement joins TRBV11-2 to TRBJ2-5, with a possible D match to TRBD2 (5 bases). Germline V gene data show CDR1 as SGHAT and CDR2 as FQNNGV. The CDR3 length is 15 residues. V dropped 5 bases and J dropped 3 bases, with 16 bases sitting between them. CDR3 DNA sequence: TGTGCCAGCAGCCTCTTTGCTAGCAAAGAAGAGACCCAGTACTTC. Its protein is CASSLFASKEETQYF.

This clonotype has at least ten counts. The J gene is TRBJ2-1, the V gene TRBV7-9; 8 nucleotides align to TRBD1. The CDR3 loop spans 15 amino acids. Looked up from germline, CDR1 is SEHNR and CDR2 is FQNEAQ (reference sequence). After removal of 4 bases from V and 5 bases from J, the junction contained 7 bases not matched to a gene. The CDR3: CASSSRTGFDNEQFF. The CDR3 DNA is TGTGCCAGCAGCTCTCGGACAGGGTTTGACAATGAGCAGTTCTTC.

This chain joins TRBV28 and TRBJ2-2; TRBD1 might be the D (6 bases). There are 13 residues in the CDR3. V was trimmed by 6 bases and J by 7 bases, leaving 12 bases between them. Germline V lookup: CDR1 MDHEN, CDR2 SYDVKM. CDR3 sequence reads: CASRPRGGGELFF. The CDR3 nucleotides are TGTGCCAGCAGGCCCAGGGGTGGCGGGGAGCTGTTTTTT.

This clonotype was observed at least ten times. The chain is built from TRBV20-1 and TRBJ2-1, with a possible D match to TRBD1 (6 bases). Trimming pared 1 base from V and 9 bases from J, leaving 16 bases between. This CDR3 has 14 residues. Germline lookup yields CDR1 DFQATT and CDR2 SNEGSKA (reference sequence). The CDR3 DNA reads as TGCAGTGCTAGAGCACAGGGTATCCAGATTGAGCAGTTCTTC. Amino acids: CSARAQGIQIEQFF.

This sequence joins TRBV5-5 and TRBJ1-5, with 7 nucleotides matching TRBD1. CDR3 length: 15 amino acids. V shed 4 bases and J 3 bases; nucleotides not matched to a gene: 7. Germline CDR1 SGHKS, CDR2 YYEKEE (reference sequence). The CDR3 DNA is TGTGCCAGCAGCCCGTACAGGGGTTACAATCAGCCCCAGCATTTT. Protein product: CASSPYRGYNQPQHF. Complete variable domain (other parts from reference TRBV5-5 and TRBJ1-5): DAGVTQSPTHLIKTRGQQVTLRCSPISGHKSVSWYQQVLGQGPQFIFQYYEKEERGRGNFPDRFSARQFPNYSSELNVNALLLGDSALYLCASSPYRGYNQPQHFGDGTRLSIL.

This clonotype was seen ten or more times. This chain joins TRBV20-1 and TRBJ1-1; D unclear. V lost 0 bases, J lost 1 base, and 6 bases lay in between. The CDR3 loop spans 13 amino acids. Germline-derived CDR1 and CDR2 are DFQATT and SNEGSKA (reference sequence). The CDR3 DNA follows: TGCAGTGCTAGAGAGGACGGGAACACTGAAGCTTTCTTT. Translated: CSAREDGNTEAFF.

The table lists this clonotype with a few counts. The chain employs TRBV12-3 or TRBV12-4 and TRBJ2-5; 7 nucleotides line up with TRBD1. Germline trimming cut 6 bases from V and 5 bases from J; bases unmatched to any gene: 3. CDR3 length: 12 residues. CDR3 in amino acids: CASRPTGETQYF. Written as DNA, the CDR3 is TGTGCCAGCAGACCGACAGGGGAGACCCAGTACTTC.

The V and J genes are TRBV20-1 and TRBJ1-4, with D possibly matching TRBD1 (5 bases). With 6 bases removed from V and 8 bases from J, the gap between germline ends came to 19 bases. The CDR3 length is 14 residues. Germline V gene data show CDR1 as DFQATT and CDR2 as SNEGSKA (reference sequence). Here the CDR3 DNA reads TGCAGTGCACAACACTGGGGGGGAGACGAAAAACTGTTTTTT. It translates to CSAQHWGGDEKLFF.

As DNA, the CDR3 is TGCGCCAGCAGCCACCCCGGTCGCGGGATCTCCTACGAGCAGTACTTC. This codes for CASSHPGRGISYEQYF. The chain uses TRBV4-1 and TRBJ2-7; weak D call: TRBD2 (6 bases). CDR3 length: 16 residues. V was clipped by 3 bases and J by 0 bases, with 15 bases between them. From germline, CDR1 is MGHRA and CDR2 YSYEKL.

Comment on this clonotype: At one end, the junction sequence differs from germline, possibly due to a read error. The CDR3 protein is CGASGAGVFDEQFF. CDR3 nucleotides: TGCGGTGCTAGCGGGGCGGGAGTTTTCGATGAGCAGTTCTTC. The chain links TRBV20-1 to TRBJ2-1; 9 bases map to TRBD2. This CDR3 comprises 14 residues. Germline values: CDR1 DFQATT, CDR2 SNEGSKA (reference sequence).